One sample yielded the 28 T cell receptor beta chains listed below, sequenced in a study of regulatory T cells in long-lasting Graves disease. Arm-PCR of CDR3 regions with iRepertoire HTBI primers generated TCR beta libraries. TCRdb reprocessed the multiplex PCR reads via MiXCR and lists one record per CDR3 protein. The sample includes more than 300,000 distinct CDR3 sequences, about 20% seen only once; the top ten take 25% to 35%. As for time point: persistent/refractory GD, antithyroid drugs over 5 years with positive TRAb. Extracted RNA from PBMCs served as the source of the TCR library. The source material was peripheral blood mononuclear cells (PBMCs), sampled when the disease was refractory, from a patient treated with antithyroid drugs. These receptors were collected from a female donor with Graves disease.

The table lists this clonotype with many counts. The genes are TRBV18 and TRBJ1-6; D gene unclear. The CDR3 covers 13 residues. V was trimmed by 0 bases and J by 10 bases, leaving 7 bases between them. Germline CDR1 is KGHSH and CDR2 is LQKENI. The CDR3 DNA follows: TGTGCCAGCTCACCACCATCGGGGTCACCCCTCCACTTT. This codes for CASSPPSGSPLHF.

This clonotype was detected a few times. The chain is built from TRBV6-2 or TRBV6-3 and TRBJ2-7; no definite D call. The CDR3 loop spans 15 amino acids. Between the trimmed V and J ends, which lost 2 bases and 5 bases, there was a span of 16 bases. CDR1 and CDR2 from the germline V gene are MNHEY and SVGEGT. The CDR3 nucleotides are TGTGCCAGCAGTTACGCCTTGGGCTCTCTGAACGAGCAGTACTTC. Protein: CASSYALGSLNEQYF.

This clonotype showed up just a few times. This rearrangement joins TRBV24-1 to TRBJ2-7; TRBD1 is a possible D gene (5 bases). CDR1 KGHDR and CDR2 SFDVKD come from the germline V gene. CDR3 length: 13 residues. The V end was cut by 11 bases, the J end by 2 bases, with 15 bases between. For the CDR3, the DNA is TGTGCCATCCCCCCCAGGGTCCCCTACGAGCAGTACTTC. This translates into CAIPPRVPYEQYF.

This chain links TRBV6-5 with TRBJ2-7; D call uncertain. The V gene's germline CDR1 is MNHEY and CDR2 SVGAGI. The CDR3 runs to 14 residues. Between the trimmed V and J ends, which lost 2 bases and 0 bases, there was a span of 8 bases. CDR3 coding DNA: TGTGCCAGCAGTTACAATTCGGTCTCCTACGAGCAGTACTTC. Amino acids: CASSYNSVSYEQYF.

This chain links TRBV6-2 or TRBV6-3 with TRBJ1-5; TRBD1 agrees at 7 bases. The CDR3 sequence is 15 residues long. Germline V gene lookup returns CDR1 MNHEY and CDR2 SVGEGT. The CDR3 sequence is CVSPKSRGSNQPQHF. CDR3 DNA sequence: TGTGTCTCCCCCAAATCCAGGGGGAGCAATCAGCCCCAGCATTTT.

This clonotype has ten or more counts. CDR3 amino acids: CATSDPSTSGTGELFF. In DNA, the CDR3 is TGTGCCACCAGTGATCCTTCGACTAGCGGCACCGGGGAGCTGTTTTTT. The V gene is TRBV24-1, the J gene TRBJ2-2; TRBD2 matches 9 bases. The germline V gene has CDR1 KGHDR and CDR2 SFDVKD. This CDR3 is built from 16 residues. J was trimmed by 4 bases and V by 3 bases; bases with no gene match: 5.

The V call is TRBV19, the J call TRBJ1-5, with 8 bases matching TRBD1. Germline lookup yields CDR1 LNHDA and CDR2 SQIVND (reference sequence). The CDR3 spans 13 residues. V was clipped by 10 bases and J by 3 bases; unmatched bases: 5. The CDR3 is CATRTGTNQPQHF. CDR3 sequence (DNA): TGTGCCACAAGGACAGGGACCAATCAGCCCCAGCATTTT.

The chain joins TRBV4-1 to TRBJ1-6; D unclear. V was cut by 3 bases and J by 9 bases, with 9 bases left in between. The CDR3 sequence is 13 residues long. Germline V lookup: CDR1 MGHRA, CDR2 YSYEKL. CDR3 loop: CASSQEGRSPLHF. The CDR3 DNA sequence: TGCGCCAGCAGCCAGGAGGGCCGTTCACCCCTCCACTTT.

This clonotype was seen ten or more times. The J gene is TRBJ1-2, the V gene TRBV20-1; 10 positions match TRBD1. This CDR3 has 15 amino acids. The V and J ends lost 3 bases and 4 bases, in that order; junction bases with no gene match: 8. Looked up from germline, CDR1 is DFQATT and CDR2 is SNEGSKA (reference sequence). The CDR3 protein is CSARSPGQGRYGYTF. DNA of the CDR3: TGCAGTGCTAGGTCCCCGGGACAGGGGCGCTATGGCTACACCTTC.

This clonotype was observed many times. The chain links TRBV18 to TRBJ2-4; either TRBD1 or TRBD2 may fit D (5 bases each). Between the trimmed V and J ends, which lost 8 bases and 6 bases, there was a span of 8 bases. Per the germline V gene, CDR1 is KGHSH and CDR2 is LQKENI. CDR3 length: 11 residues. CDR3 region: CASRDGNIQYF. The CDR3, as DNA: TGTGCCAGCCGGGACGGAAACATTCAGTACTTC.

This clonotype was found once. The CDR3 end shows no conserved phenylalanine or tryptophan, and so a read error is likely. The chain carries TRBV28 and TRBJ2-2; D might be TRBD2 (5 bases). Germline assignment: CDR1 MDHEN and CDR2 SYDVKM. The ends were cut back, 6 bases at V and 1 base at J, with 12 bases in the middle. The CDR3 length is 15 residues. DNA of the CDR3: TGTGCCAGCAGACCGAGCGGAGAGAACACCGGGGAGCTGTTTTCT. Its translation: CASRPSGENTGELFS.

This clonotype was found many times. This chain uses TRBV12-3 or TRBV12-4 with TRBJ1-2, with 7 bases lining up with TRBD1. This CDR3 comprises 13 residues. J gave up 4 bases and V 8 bases, and 7 bases lay outside the gene matches. CDR3 protein: CASLRDRSYGYTF. CDR3 sequence (DNA): TGTGCCAGCCTGAGGGACAGAAGCTATGGCTACACCTTC.

This clonotype was seen many times. The chain employs TRBV2 and TRBJ2-7, with a tentative D call TRBD1 (6 bases). There are 15 residues in the CDR3. The V and J ends lost 4 bases and 0 bases respectively, with 13 bases between them. Germline-derived CDR1 and CDR2 are SNHLY and FYNNEI. The CDR3 region is CASSVSWDTSYEQYF. CDR3 sequence (DNA): TGTGCCAGCAGTGTGTCGTGGGACACCTCCTACGAGCAGTACTTC. The full variable domain, completed using reference TRBV2 and TRBJ2-7, is EPEVTQTPSHQVTQMGQEVILRCVPISNHLYFYWYRQILGQKVEFLVSFYNNEISEKSEIFDDQFSVERPDGSNFTLKIRSTKLEDSAMYFCASSVSWDTSYEQYFGPGTRLTVT.

This rearrangement joins TRBV19 to TRBJ1-3; D gene unclear. The CDR3 spans 15 residues. Germline loops: CDR1 LNHDA, CDR2 SQIVND (reference sequence). The V gene lost 3 bases and the J gene lost 3 bases, with 12 bases spanning the gap. This CDR3 is CASSILRTGGNTIYF. The CDR3 DNA reads TGTGCCAGTAGTATTCTAAGGACTGGTGGAAACACCATATATTTT.

The table lists this clonotype with many counts. The V call is TRBV3-1, the J call TRBJ1-1; D uncertain. This CDR3 is built from 14 residues. V dropped 1 base and J dropped 0 bases, with 6 bases sitting between them. Germline V lookup: CDR1 LGHDT, CDR2 YNNKEL (reference sequence). CDR3 nucleotide sequence: TGTGCCAGCAGCCAAGCTGGATTGAACACTGAAGCTTTCTTT. It codes for CASSQAGLNTEAFF.

The J gene is TRBJ2-5, the V gene TRBV5-1; 8 bases are shared with TRBD1. With V trimmed by 4 bases and J by 4 bases, 12 bases remained unmatched. The CDR3 covers 16 residues. CDR1 is SGHRS, CDR2 YFSETQ, per germline. This CDR3 reads CASSRRPDRAGETQYF. CDR3 sequence (DNA): TGCGCCAGCAGCCGTCGCCCGGACAGGGCGGGAGAGACCCAGTACTTC.

The chain recombines TRBV7-2 with TRBJ2-2, with D tentatively TRBD2 (6 bases). This CDR3 spans 15 amino acids. Trimming took off 1 base at V and 6 bases at J, with 12 bases between the two ends. Germline V gene data show CDR1 as SGHTA and CDR2 as FQGNSA. This CDR3 is CASSLGLARAGELFF. CDR3 coding DNA: TGTGCCAGCAGCTTAGGCCTAGCGAGGGCCGGGGAGCTGTTTTTT.

This rearrangement joins TRBV7-9 to TRBJ2-2; 9 bases match TRBD2. V lost 3 bases to trimming and J lost 10 bases; unmatched junction nucleotides: 6. The CDR3 has 14 amino acids. In germline, CDR1 is SEHNR, CDR2 FQNEAQ (reference sequence). CDR3 in DNA: TGTGCCAGCAGCTTCCCTAGCGGGATGGAGGAGCTGTTTTTT. It specifies CASSFPSGMEELFF.

The rearrangement joins TRBV27 to TRBJ2-2; unclear D gene. CDR1 and CDR2 (germline): MNHEY, SMNVEV (reference sequence). The CDR3 extends over 13 amino acids. Deletions cut 5 bases from V and 1 base from J, with 5 bases between. Here the CDR3 DNA reads TGTGCCAGCAGTCTAATGAACACCGGGGAGCTGTTTTTT. Its translation: CASSLMNTGELFF.

This clonotype came up many times. The CDR3 nucleotides are TGTGCCAGCAGCATCACCGGGACTGGCTCGGACACCATATATTTT. Residues: CASSITGTGSDTIYF. The chain carries TRBV28 and TRBJ1-3, with a weak D call TRBD1 (5 bases). The germline V gene encodes CDR1 MDHEN and CDR2 SYDVKM. The CDR3 totals 15 residues. The V end was cut by 6 bases, the J end by 8 bases, with 20 bases between.

This chain links TRBV30 with TRBJ1-5; a weak D match, TRBD1 (5 bases). V was pared by 0 bases and J by 5 bases, with 14 bases between. The CDR3 is 15 residues long. Germline V gives CDR1 GTSNPN, CDR2 SVGIG (reference sequence). CDR3 in amino acids: CAWSVGDALYQPQHF. CDR3 coding DNA: TGTGCCTGGAGTGTAGGGGACGCCTTATATCAGCCCCAGCATTTT.

This clonotype was detected ten times or more. V usage is TRBV12-3 or TRBV12-4 and J usage is TRBJ2-2; D uncertain. Trimming left V 6 bases short and J 5 bases short, with 4 bases between. The CDR3 loop spans 11 amino acids. DNA for the CDR3: TGTGCCAGCAGCTGGACCGGGGAGCTGTTTTTT. Translation gives CASSWTGELFF.

The table lists this clonotype with many counts. The V and J genes are TRBV20-1 and TRBJ2-5; D tentatively fits TRBD1 or TRBD2 (5 bases each). V was shortened by 6 bases and J by 2 bases, with 16 bases between the two germline ends. Looked up from germline, CDR1 is DFQATT and CDR2 is SNEGSKA (reference sequence). CDR3 length: 14 amino acids. The CDR3 loop reads CSATGTSTQETQYF. The CDR3 DNA reads TGCAGTGCAACCGGGACGAGCACTCAAGAGACCCAGTACTTC.

This clonotype was detected a few times. This rearrangement joins TRBV7-8 to TRBJ2-1; 9 positions match TRBD1. The junction had 5 bases not matched to a gene; V was cut back by 5 bases and J by 6 bases. The CDR3 sequence is 14 residues long. Germline-derived CDR1 and CDR2 are SGHVS and FQNEAQ. CDR3: CASSPRDRANEQFF. The CDR3 coding sequence is TGTGCCAGCAGCCCGCGGGACAGGGCCAATGAGCAGTTCTTC.

This clonotype was found a few times. This sequence joins TRBV7-9 and TRBJ1-2; 8 bases agree with TRBD1. The CDR3 contains 14 residues. From germline, CDR1 is SEHNR and CDR2 FQNEAQ (reference sequence). The V gene end was trimmed by 5 bases and the J gene end by 3 bases; junction bases not matched to a gene: 5. CDR3 loop: CASSPQGGDYGYTF. The CDR3 DNA is TGTGCCAGCAGCCCACAGGGGGGAGACTATGGCTACACCTTC.

This clonotype was recorded many times. The chain is built from TRBV19 and TRBJ2-4, with D unresolved. The CDR3 covers 13 residues. The V gene lost 7 bases and the J gene lost 0 bases, with 7 bases spanning the gap. Germline lookup yields CDR1 LNHDA and CDR2 SQIVND (reference sequence). CDR3 bases: TGTGCCAGTAAGGATGTAGCCAAAAACATTCAGTACTTC. This codes for CASKDVAKNIQYF.

Ten or more counts support this clonotype. V is TRBV28 and J is TRBJ1-6; D remains ambiguous. The CDR3 has 16 residues. V lost 3 bases and J 6 bases, leaving 15 bases between the germline ends. The germline gives CDR1 MDHEN, CDR2 SYDVKM. The CDR3 nucleotides are TGTGCCAGCAGTTTTCGGACCAGATTGCTTAATTCACCCCTCCACTTT. Translated, it gives CASSFRTRLLNSPLHF.

This clonotype came up many times. The chain uses TRBV12-3 or TRBV12-4 and TRBJ1-2, with D hard to call. V was shortened by 3 bases and J by 2 bases, with 7 bases between the two germline ends. This CDR3 is built from 13 residues. Here the CDR3 reads CASSFGLNYGYTF. In DNA form, the CDR3 reads TGTGCCAGCAGTTTTGGGTTGAACTATGGCTACACCTTC.